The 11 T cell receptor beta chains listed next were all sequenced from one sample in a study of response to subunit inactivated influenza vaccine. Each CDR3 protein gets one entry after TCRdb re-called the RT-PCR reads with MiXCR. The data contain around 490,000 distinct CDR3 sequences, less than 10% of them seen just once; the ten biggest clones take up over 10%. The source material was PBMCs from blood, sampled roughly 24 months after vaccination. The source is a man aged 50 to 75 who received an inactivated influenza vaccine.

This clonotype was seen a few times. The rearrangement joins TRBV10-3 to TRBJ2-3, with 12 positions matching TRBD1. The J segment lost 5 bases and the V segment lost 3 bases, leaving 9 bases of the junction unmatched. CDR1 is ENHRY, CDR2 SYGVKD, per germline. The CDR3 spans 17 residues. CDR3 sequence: CAISDPGTGGGEDTQYF. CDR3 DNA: TGTGCCATCAGTGACCCGGGGACAGGGGGCGGGGAAGATACGCAGTATTTT.

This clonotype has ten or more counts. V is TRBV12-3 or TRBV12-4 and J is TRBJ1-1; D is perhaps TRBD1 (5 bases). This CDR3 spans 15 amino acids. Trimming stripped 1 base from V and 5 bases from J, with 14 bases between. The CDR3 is CASSLDNPGLTEAFF. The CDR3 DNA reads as TGTGCCAGCAGTTTAGACAACCCGGGGCTTACTGAAGCTTTCTTT.

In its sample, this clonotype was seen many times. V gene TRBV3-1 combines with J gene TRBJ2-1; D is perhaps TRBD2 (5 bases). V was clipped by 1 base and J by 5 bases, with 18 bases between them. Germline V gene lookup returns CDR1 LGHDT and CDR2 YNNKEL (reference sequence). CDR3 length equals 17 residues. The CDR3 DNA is TGTGCCAGCAGCCAAGTCTTTTTGTGGGGAGAGCACAATGAGCAGTTCTTC. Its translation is CASSQVFLWGEHNEQFF.

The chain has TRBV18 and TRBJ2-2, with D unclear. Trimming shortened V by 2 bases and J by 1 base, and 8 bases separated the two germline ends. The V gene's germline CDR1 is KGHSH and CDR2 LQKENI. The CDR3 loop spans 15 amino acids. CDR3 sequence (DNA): TGTGCCAGCTCACCAAGGAGCCTGAACACCGGGGAGCTGTTTTTT. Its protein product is CASSPRSLNTGELFF.

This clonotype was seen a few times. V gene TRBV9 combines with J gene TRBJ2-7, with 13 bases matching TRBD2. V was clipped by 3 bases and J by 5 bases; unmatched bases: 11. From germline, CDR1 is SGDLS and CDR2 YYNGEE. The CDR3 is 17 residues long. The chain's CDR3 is CASSASGGLAGNNEQYF. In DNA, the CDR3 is TGTGCCAGCAGCGCCAGTGGGGGACTAGCGGGAAACAACGAGCAGTACTTC.

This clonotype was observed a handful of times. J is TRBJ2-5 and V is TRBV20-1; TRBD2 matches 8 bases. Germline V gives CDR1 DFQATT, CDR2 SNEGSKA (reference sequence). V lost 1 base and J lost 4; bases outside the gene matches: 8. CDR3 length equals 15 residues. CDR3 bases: TGCAGTGCTAGAGGAGGAAGACGGGGGGGAGAGACCCAGTACTTC. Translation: CSARGGRRGGETQYF.

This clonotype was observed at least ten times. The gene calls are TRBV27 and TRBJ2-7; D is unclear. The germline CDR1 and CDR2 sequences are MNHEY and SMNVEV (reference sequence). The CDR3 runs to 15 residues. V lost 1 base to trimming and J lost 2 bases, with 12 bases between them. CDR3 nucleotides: TGTGCCAGCAGTTTATTAGGGAATACGGCCTACGAGCAGTACTTC. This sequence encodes CASSLLGNTAYEQYF.

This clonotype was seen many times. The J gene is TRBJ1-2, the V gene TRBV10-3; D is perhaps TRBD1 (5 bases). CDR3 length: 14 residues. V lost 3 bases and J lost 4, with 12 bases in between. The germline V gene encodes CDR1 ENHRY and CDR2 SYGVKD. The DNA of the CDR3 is TGTGCCATCAGTGACCAGGCAGGGCCCTATGGCTACACCTTC. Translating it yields CAISDQAGPYGYTF.

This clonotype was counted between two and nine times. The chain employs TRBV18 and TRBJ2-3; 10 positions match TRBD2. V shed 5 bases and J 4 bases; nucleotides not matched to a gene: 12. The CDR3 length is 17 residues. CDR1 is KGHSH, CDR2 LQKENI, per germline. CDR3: CASSNSPPSGSSDTQYF. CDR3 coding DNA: TGTGCCAGCTCAAACTCCCCTCCTAGCGGGAGTTCAGATACGCAGTATTTT.

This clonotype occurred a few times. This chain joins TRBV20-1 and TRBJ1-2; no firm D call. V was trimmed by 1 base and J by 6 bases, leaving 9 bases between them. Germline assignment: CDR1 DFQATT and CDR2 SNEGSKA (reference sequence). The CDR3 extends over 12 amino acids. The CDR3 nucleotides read TGCAGTGCTAGAGGGTTTGTCGATGGCTACACCTTC. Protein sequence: CSARGFVDGYTF.

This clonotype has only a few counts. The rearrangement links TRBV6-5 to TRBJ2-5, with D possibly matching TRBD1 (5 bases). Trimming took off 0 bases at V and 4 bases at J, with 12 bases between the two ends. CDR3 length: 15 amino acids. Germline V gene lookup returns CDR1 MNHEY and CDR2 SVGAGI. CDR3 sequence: CASSYSAVGVETQYF. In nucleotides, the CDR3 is TGTGCCAGCAGTTACTCGGCGGTAGGGGTAGAGACCCAGTACTTC.